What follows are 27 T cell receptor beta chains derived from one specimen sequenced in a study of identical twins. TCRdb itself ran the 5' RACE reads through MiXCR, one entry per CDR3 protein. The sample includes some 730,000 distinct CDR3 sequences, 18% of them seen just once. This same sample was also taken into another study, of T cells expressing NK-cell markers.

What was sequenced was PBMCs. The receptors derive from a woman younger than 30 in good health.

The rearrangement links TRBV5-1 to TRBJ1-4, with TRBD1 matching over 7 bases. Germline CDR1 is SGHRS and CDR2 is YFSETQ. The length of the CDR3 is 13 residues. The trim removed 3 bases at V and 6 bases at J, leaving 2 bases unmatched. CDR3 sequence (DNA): TGCGCCAGCAGCTGGGACAGCCATGAAAAACTGTTTTTT. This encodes CASSWDSHEKLFF.

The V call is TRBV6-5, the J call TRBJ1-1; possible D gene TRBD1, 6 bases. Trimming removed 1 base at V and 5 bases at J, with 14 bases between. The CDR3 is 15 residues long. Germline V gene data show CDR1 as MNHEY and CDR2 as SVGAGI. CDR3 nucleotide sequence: TGTGCCAGCAGTTACTTCCAAGGGGGGGGAACTGAAGCTTTCTTT. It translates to CASSYFQGGGTEAFF.

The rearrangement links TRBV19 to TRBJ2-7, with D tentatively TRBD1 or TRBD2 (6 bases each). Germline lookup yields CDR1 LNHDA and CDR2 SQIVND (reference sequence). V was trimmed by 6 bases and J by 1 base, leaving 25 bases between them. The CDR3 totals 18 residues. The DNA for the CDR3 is TGTGCCAGTAGACCCGGGACGCTAGGCGGAGGGGGTTCCTACGAGCAGTACTTC. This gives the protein CASRPGTLGGGGSYEQYF.

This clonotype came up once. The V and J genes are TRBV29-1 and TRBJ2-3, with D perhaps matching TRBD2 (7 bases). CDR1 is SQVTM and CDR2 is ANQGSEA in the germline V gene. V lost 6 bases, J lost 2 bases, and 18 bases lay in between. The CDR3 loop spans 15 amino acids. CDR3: CSVAPRGADTDTQYF. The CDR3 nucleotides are TGCAGCGTCGCACCCCGGGGGGCGGACACAGATACGCAGTATTTT.

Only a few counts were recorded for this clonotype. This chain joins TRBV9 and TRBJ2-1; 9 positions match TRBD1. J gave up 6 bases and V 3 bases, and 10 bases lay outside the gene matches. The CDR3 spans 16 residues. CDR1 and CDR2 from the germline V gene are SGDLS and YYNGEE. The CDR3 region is CASSDHRGRQGNEQFF. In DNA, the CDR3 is TGTGCCAGCAGCGACCACAGGGGGCGCCAGGGCAATGAGCAGTTCTTC.

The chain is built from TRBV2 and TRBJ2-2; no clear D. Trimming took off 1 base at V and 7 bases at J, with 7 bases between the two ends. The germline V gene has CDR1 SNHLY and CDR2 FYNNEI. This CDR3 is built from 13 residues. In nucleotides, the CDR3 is TGTGCCAGCAGTGAAGGCCCCTACGGGGAGCTGTTTTTT. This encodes CASSEGPYGELFF.

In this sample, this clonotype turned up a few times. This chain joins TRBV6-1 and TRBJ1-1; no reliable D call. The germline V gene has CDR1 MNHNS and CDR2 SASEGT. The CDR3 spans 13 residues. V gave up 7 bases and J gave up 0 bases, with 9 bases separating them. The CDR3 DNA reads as TGTGCCAGCAATGGCAGATTGAACACTGAAGCTTTCTTT. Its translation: CASNGRLNTEAFF.

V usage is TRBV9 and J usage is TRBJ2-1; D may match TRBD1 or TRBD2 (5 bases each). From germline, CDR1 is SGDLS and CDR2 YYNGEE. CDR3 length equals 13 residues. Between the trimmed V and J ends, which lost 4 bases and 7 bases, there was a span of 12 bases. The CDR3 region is CASSPGTRNEQFF. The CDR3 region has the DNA TGTGCCAGCAGCCCCGGGACCCGGAATGAGCAGTTCTTC.

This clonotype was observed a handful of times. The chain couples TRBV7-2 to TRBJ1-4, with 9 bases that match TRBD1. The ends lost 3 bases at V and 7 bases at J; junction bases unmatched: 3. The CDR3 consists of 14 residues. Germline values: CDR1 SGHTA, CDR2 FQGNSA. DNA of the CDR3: TGTGCCAGCAGCTTCGGGACAGGGAGTGAAAAACTGTTTTTT. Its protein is CASSFGTGSEKLFF.

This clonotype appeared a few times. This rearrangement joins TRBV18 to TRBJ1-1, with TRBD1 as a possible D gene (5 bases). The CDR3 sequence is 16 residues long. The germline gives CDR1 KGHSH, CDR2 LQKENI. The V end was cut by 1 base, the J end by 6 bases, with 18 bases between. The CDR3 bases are TGTGCCAGCTCACCACGGGTCCAGGGTGGAGAGGCTGAAGCTTTCTTT. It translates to CASSPRVQGGEAEAFF.

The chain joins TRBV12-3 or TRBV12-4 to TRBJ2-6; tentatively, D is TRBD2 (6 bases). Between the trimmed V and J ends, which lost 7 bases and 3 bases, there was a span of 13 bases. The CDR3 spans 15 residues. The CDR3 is CASTPARGGANVLTF. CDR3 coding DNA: TGTGCCAGCACCCCGGCGCGGGGTGGGGCCAACGTCCTGACTTTC.

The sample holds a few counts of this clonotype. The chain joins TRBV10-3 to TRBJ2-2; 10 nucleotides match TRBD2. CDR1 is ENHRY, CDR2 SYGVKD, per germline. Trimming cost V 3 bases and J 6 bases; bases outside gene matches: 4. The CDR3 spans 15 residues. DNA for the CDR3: TGTGCCATCAGTGAATCCGGGACTAGCGCCGGGGAGCTGTTTTTT. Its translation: CAISESGTSAGELFF.

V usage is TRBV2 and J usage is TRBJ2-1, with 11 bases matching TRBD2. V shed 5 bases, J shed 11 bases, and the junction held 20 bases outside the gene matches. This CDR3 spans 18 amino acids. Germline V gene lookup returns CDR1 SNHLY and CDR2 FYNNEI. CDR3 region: CASSTIAQIAGGGHKQFF. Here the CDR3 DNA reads TGTGCCAGCAGTACCATAGCCCAAATAGCGGGAGGGGGCCACAAGCAGTTCTTC.

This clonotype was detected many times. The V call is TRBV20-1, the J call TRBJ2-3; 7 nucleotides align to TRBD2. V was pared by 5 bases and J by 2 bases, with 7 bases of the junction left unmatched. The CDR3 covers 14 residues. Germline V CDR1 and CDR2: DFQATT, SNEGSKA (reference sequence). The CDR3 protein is CSASIAGLTDTQYF. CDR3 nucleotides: TGCAGTGCTTCAATAGCGGGCCTCACAGATACGCAGTATTTT.

This CDR3 is CSARATGTGARMAFF. In DNA form, the CDR3 reads TGCAGTGCTAGGGCAACCGGGACAGGGGCACGGATGGCTTTCTTT. J is TRBJ1-1 and V is TRBV20-1; 10 nucleotides agree with TRBD1. Per the germline V gene, CDR1 is DFQATT and CDR2 is SNEGSKA (reference sequence). This CDR3 comprises 15 residues. V was pared by 3 bases and J by 11 bases, with 15 bases of the junction left unmatched.

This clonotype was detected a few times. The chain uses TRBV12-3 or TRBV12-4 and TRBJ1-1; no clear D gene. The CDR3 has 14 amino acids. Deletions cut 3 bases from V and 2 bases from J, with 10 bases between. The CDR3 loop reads CASSFNWANTEAFF. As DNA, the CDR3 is TGTGCCAGCAGTTTTAACTGGGCAAACACTGAAGCTTTCTTT.

The CDR3 region is CSARELGGLQETQYF. The CDR3 DNA sequence: TGCAGTGCTAGAGAGTTGGGCGGTCTACAAGAGACCCAGTACTTC. This sequence joins TRBV20-1 and TRBJ2-5; D unresolved. There are 15 residues in the CDR3. The germline gives CDR1 DFQATT, CDR2 SNEGSKA (reference sequence). V was pared by 0 bases and J by 2 bases, with 13 bases between.

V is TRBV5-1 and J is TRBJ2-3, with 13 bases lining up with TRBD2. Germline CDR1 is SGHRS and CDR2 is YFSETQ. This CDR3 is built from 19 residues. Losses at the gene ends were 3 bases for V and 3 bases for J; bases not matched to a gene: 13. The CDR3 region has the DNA TGCGCCAGCAGCTCCACCATGACTAGCGGGGGGTCGGGGACAGATACGCAGTATTTT. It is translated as CASSSTMTSGGSGTDTQYF.

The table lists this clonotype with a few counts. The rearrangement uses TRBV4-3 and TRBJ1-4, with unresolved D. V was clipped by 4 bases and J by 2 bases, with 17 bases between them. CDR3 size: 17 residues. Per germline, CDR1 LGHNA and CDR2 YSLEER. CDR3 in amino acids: CASSPRGGIQTNEKLFF. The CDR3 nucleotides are TGCGCCAGCAGCCCGAGAGGCGGGATCCAGACTAATGAAAAACTGTTTTTT.

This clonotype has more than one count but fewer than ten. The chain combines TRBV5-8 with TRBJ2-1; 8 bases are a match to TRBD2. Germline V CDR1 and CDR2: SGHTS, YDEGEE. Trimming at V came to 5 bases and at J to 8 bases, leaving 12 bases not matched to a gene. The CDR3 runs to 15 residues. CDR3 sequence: CASSMEVAGRYEQFF. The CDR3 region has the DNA TGTGCCAGCAGTATGGAGGTAGCGGGGCGCTATGAGCAGTTCTTC.

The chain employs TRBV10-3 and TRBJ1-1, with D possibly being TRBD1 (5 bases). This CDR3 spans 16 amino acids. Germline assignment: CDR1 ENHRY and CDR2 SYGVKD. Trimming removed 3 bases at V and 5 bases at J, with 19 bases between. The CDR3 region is CAISEYRTSRLTEAFF. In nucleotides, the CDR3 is TGTGCCATCAGTGAATACAGGACATCCAGGTTGACTGAAGCTTTCTTT.

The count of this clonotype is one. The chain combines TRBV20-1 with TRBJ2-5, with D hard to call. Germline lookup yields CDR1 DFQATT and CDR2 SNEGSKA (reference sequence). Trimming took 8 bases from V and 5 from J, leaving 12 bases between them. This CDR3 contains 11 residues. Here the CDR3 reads CSTSYEETQYF. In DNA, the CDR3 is TGCAGTACCTCCTATGAGGAGACCCAGTACTTC.

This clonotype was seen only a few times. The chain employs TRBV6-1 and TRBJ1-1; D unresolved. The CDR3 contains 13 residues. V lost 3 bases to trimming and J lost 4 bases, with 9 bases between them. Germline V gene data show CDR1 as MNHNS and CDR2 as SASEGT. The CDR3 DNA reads TGTGCCAGCAGTGACGGCCCAGGCACTGAAGCTTTCTTT. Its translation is CASSDGPGTEAFF.

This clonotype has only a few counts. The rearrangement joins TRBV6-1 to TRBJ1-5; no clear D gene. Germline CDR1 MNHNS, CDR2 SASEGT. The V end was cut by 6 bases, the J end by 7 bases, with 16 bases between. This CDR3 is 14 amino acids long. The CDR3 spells CASSASPKGQPQHF. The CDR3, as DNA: TGTGCCAGCAGCGCCAGTCCTAAGGGCCAGCCCCAGCATTTT.

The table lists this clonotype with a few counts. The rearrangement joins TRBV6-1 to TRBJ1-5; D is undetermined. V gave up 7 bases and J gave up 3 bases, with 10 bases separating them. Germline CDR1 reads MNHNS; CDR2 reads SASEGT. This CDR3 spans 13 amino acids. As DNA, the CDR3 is TGTGCCAGCACCCAGACTGACAATCAGCCCCAGCATTTT. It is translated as CASTQTDNQPQHF.

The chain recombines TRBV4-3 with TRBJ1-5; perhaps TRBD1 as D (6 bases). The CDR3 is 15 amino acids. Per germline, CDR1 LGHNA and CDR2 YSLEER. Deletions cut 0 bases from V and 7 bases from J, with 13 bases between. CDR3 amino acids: CASSQDLGGGQPQHF. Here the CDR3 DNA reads TGCGCCAGCAGCCAAGATCTAGGGGGGGGGCAGCCCCAGCATTTT.

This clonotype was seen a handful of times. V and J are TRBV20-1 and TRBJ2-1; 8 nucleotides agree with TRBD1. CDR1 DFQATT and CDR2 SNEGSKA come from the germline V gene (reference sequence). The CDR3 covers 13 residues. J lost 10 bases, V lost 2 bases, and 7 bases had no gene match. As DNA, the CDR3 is TGCAGTGCTAGACGTTGGGACAGGATAGAGCAGTTCTTC. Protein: CSARRWDRIEQFF.